This T cell receptor (beta chain) was captured in a study of T cell repertoires in cytomegalovirus infection. Study-wide context: Recently identified HLA-C-restricted CMV epitopes were among the peptides used. Shared public TCR beta signatures pointed to both CMV infection and a matching HLA type. Overall study findings and caveats: Accumulated public TCR beta family frequency recognized individuals carrying CMV together with the relevant HLA. Clonotype analysis showed dominance of the ex vivo response by HLA-C-restricted CMV-specific TCR beta clonotypes.

The CDR3 length is 15 residues. Germline V CDR1 and CDR2: LNHNV, YYDKDF (reference sequence). Deletions cut 0 bases from V and 8 bases from J, with 14 bases between. TCRdb processed the reads anew with MiXCR; each CDR3 protein has one entry. Of 80,000 to 95,000 distinct CDR3 sequences in the sample, about 29% are singletons; the top ten hold around 68%. With respect to this clonotype: Its target is unknown.

This material consisted of CD8+ T cells from cultured PBMCs, taken from culture after CMV antigen stimulation. The chain is built from TRBV15 and TRBJ2-1; D unclear. The source is a human donor in good health (CMV status not recorded). Some clones in this sample may be carry-over from other donors' samples. The CDR3 nucleotides are TGTGCCACCAGCAGAGATCGAGACTTCCGGGATGAGCAGTTCTTC. Encoded protein: CATSRDRDFRDEQFF.